These T cell receptor beta chains were read from a single sample in a study of beta chain features in type 1 diabetes. The protocol was immunoSEQ multiplex PCR, while the TCRdb copy is restricted to in-frame clones and leaves out a portion. The table includes 300,000 to 350,000 clones, around an eighth detected once. Input material: naive CD4+ T cells from blood. These receptor sequences come from a woman aged 18 to 35 with type 1 diabetes. Both conserved end residues are part of each CDR3. Each record gives: clone size, J gene, D gene, V gene, CDR3 DNA, CDR3 protein. D genes are given only for firm matches. Part of the rows lack a size; the others show once, few, many or a class for expanded clones.

>.|TRBJ2-7|TRBD1|TRBV28
TGTGCCAGCAGTGACCCCGGGACAGGGGACCGCGAGCAGTACTTC
CASSDPGTGDREQYF
>few|TRBJ2-1|TRBD2|TRBV4-2
TGTGCCAGCAGGTTGGGACTAGCGGGGCAATACAATGAGCAGTTCTTC
CASRLGLAGQYNEQFF
>few|TRBJ1-1|.|TRBV5-1
TGCGCCAGCAGCTTTACAGGTGGCACTGAAGCTTTCTTT
CASSFTGGTEAFF
>.|TRBJ2-2|TRBD1|TRBV19
TGTGCCAGTAGTGACAGGGGGCGAAACACCGGGGAGCTGTTTTTT
CASSDRGRNTGELFF
>.|TRBJ2-2|.|TRBV4-3
TGCGCCAGCAGCCGAACACCAGGGGCAACTAACACCGGGGAGCTGTTTTTT
CASSRTPGATNTGELFF
>few|TRBJ1-5|.|TRBV30
TGTGCCTGTAGTACAGGGACGGGCCAGCCCCAGCATTTT
CACSTGTGQPQHF
>.|TRBJ2-3|.|TRBV5-1
TGCGCCAGCAGCTTGGACACAGCAGATACGCAGTATTTT
CASSLDTADTQYF
>few|TRBJ1-1|.|TRBV7-2
TGTGCCAGCACGAGCGGGTCGGTTACCTTCACTGAAGCTTTCTTT
CASTSGSVTFTEAFF
>.|TRBJ2-5|TRBD2|TRBV28
TGTGCCAGCAGTTTGCCGGGACTAGCCACGGAGACCCAGTACTTC
CASSLPGLATETQYF
>few|TRBJ2-1|TRBD1|TRBV29-1
TGCAGCGTAGGCCACAGGGGACCCTTATACAATGAGCAGTTCTTC
CSVGHRGPLYNEQFF
>.|TRBJ2-7|.|TRBV29-1
TGCAGCGTTGGGGGCAGGGGCTACGAGCAGTACTTC
CSVGGRGYEQYF
>few|TRBJ2-3|.|TRBV5-1
TGCGCCAGCAGCTCGGGGACTTTCACAGATACGCAGTATTTT
CASSSGTFTDTQYF
>.|TRBJ2-3|.|TRBV5-4
TGTGCCAGCAGCTTGGGTAGGGGAAGAACAGATACGCAGTATTTT
CASSLGRGRTDTQYF
>few|TRBJ1-2|.|TRBV5-4
TGTGCCAGCAGCTTGGACAGGGCCATGAACTATGGCTACACCTTC
CASSLDRAMNYGYTF
>few|TRBJ1-1|.|TRBV19
TGTGCCAGTACGAGGGGGTTGAACACTGAAGCTTTCTTT
CASTRGLNTEAFF
>few|TRBJ1-5|.|TRBV27
TGTGCCAGCAGAACCCGGGGTCAGCCCCAGCATTTT
CASRTRGQPQHF
>.|TRBJ2-3|TRBD2|TRBV6-1
TGTGCCAGCAGTGAAAGGCTAGCGGGCGTCACAGATACGCAGTATTTT
CASSERLAGVTDTQYF
>few|TRBJ1-2|.|TRBV5-1
TGCGCCAGCAGCTTCTCATCAGGGGCCGTGAACTATGGCTACACCTTC
CASSFSSGAVNYGYTF
>few|TRBJ2-1|TRBD2|TRBV6-5
TGTGCCAGCAGTTACGGACTAGCGGCCTCATGGTTCTTC
CASSYGLAASWFF
>few|TRBJ2-3|TRBD2|TRBV4-2
TGTGCCAGCAGCCAAGGATCCGGGACTAGATTAGATACGCAGTATTTT
CASSQGSGTRLDTQYF
>.|TRBJ2-2|TRBD2|TRBV11-2
TGTGCCAGCAGACCCGGACTAGCGGGATCTGGGGAGCTGTTTTTT
CASRPGLAGSGELFF
>few|TRBJ2-2|.|TRBV19
TGTGCCAGTGCCCTACAGGGGAACACCGGGGAGCTGTTTTTT
CASALQGNTGELFF
>few|TRBJ1-2|.|TRBV19
TGTGCCAGTAGGGTTACAGAAAACTATGGCTACACCTTC
CASRVTENYGYTF
>.|TRBJ2-6|.|TRBV11-3
TGTGCCAGCAGCTTAGGGGGCCACGCGGAGGGCCGGGGCCTGACTTTC
CASSLGGHAEGRGLTF
>.|TRBJ1-1|TRBD1|TRBV7-9
TGTGCCAGCAGCGGAACAGGGGGCCACACTGAAGCTTTCTTT
CASSGTGGHTEAFF
>few|TRBJ2-1|TRBD2|TRBV30
TGTGCCTGGACCCTAGCGGGAGGGGTATACAATGAGCAGTTCTTC
CAWTLAGGVYNEQFF
>.|TRBJ1-1|.|TRBV13
TGTGCCAGCAGCTTATACTCCACTGAAGCTTTCTTT
CASSLYSTEAFF
>few|TRBJ1-1|.|TRBV18
TGTGCCAGCTCACGTCAGTGGAACACTGAAGCTTTCTTT
CASSRQWNTEAFF
>few|TRBJ1-1|.|TRBV12-5
TGTGCTAGTGGTGACCTGGCGGCGAACACTGAAGCTTTCTTT
CASGDLAANTEAFF
>few|TRBJ1-5|TRBD1|TRBV30
TGTGCCTGGTCCACAGGGGGCAATCAGCCCCAGCATTTT
CAWSTGGNQPQHF
>.|TRBJ2-2|TRBD2|TRBV7-9
TGTGCCAGCAGCGACCGCGGGAGAGACACCGGGGAGCTGTTTTTT
CASSDRGRDTGELFF
>few|TRBJ2-3|.|TRBV28
TGTGCCAGCAAGCCCGGAGGGCCGCTAGATACGCAGTATTTT
CASKPGGPLDTQYF
>few|TRBJ2-1|TRBD2|TRBV11-2
TGTGCCAGCAGCGGAGCGGGGCGCTCCTACAATGAGCAGTTCTTC
CASSGAGRSYNEQFF
>.|TRBJ2-1|TRBD1|TRBV5-1
TGCGCCAGCAGCTGGACAGGGCACAATGAGCAGTTCTTC
CASSWTGHNEQFF
>.|TRBJ1-2|.|TRBV11-3
TGTGCCAGCAGCTTAGGCGCCTCGGACTATGGCTACACCTTC
CASSLGASDYGYTF
>.|TRBJ2-5|TRBD2|TRBV7-9
TGTGCCAGCAGCTTAGCGCGACTAGCGGGGCCGCAAGAGACCCAGTACTTC
CASSLARLAGPQETQYF
>.|TRBJ1-5|TRBD1|TRBV30
TGTGCCTGGAGTGCCCTCGACAGGGTAGGTCAGCCCCAGCATTTT
CAWSALDRVGQPQHF
>.|TRBJ2-1|.|TRBV27
TGTGCCAGCAGGGACAGCTCCTACAATGAGCAGTTCTTC
CASRDSSYNEQFF
>few|TRBJ2-3|.|TRBV11-2
TGTGCCAGCAGCCTGGGACTTCAGGGGGGCGCAGATACGCAGTATTTT
CASSLGLQGGADTQYF
>.|TRBJ1-1|TRBD1|TRBV5-1
TGCGCCAGCAGCGGGGGGACAGGGGAGGACACTGAAGCTTTCTTT
CASSGGTGEDTEAFF
>.|TRBJ1-2|.|TRBV5-1
TGCGCCAGCAGCTTGGTTGGGGGGAAAGACTATGGCTACACCTTC
CASSLVGGKDYGYTF
>few|TRBJ2-7|TRBD2|TRBV7-2
TGTGCCAGCAGCTTAGGAGGTAGCGGGAGGGCCGTCGAGCAGTACTTC
CASSLGGSGRAVEQYF
>.|TRBJ2-1|TRBD2|TRBV2
TGTGCCAGCAGTGGGTGGACTAGCGAAAATGAGCAGTTCTTC
CASSGWTSENEQFF
>few|TRBJ2-1|.|TRBV7-9
TGTGCCAGCAGCTTAGTGGAGGTAGTTGGGAATGAGCAGTTCTTC
CASSLVEVVGNEQFF
>.|TRBJ2-1|TRBD2|TRBV2
TGTGCCAGCAGTCCCCGTCAGGCGGGAGGTGAGCAGTTCTTC
CASSPRQAGGEQFF
>few|TRBJ2-2|TRBD2|TRBV7-2
TGTGCCAGCAGCTTAACGCCGACTAGCGGGGTCTACGGGGAGCTGTTTTTT
CASSLTPTSGVYGELFF
>.|TRBJ1-5|.|TRBV2
TGTGCCAGCAAGGAGAGCAATCAGCCCCAGCATTTT
CASKESNQPQHF
>few|TRBJ2-3|TRBD2|TRBV30
TGTGCCTGGAGTGTCAGCGGGAGTGGCACAGATACGCAGTATTTT
CAWSVSGSGTDTQYF
>.|TRBJ2-2|TRBD1|TRBV7-9
TGTGCCAGCAGCTTAAAGGGACAGGGGGCTCGGACCGGGGAGCTGTTTTTT
CASSLKGQGARTGELFF
>.|TRBJ2-5|TRBD2|TRBV7-9
TGTGCCAGCAGCCCTCGTCCTAGCGGGGGCCAAGAGACCCAGTACTTC
CASSPRPSGGQETQYF
>once|TRBJ1-1|TRBD1|TRBV6-5
TGTGCCAGCAGCACCGGACAGGTTTTGAACACTGAAGCTTTCTTT
CASSTGQVLNTEAFF
>.|TRBJ2-1|TRBD1|TRBV7-3
TGTGCCAGCAGCACAGACAGGGAGAATGAGCAGTTCTTC
CASSTDRENEQFF
>.|TRBJ2-3|.|TRBV6-5
TGTGCCAGCACCCCGGGACTGAGCACAGATACGCAGTATTTT
CASTPGLSTDTQYF
>.|TRBJ2-7|TRBD1|TRBV28
TGTGCCAGCAGGGGACAGGGGCACCACGAGCAGTACTTC
CASRGQGHHEQYF
>.|TRBJ2-1|TRBD2|TRBV2
TGTGCCAGCAGTGATACTAGCGGGGCTTACAATGAGCAGTTCTTC
CASSDTSGAYNEQFF